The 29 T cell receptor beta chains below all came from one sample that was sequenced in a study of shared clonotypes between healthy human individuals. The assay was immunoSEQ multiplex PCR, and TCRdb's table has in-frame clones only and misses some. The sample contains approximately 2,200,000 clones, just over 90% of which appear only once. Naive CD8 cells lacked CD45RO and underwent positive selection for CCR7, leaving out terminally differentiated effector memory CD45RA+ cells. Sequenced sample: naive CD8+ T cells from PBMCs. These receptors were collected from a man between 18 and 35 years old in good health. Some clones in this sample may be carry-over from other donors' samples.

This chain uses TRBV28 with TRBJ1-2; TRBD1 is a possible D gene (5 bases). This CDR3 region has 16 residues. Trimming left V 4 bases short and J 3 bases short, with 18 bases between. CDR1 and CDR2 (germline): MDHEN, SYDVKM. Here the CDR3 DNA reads TGTGCCAGCAGTTCTCAGGGAGTAACTAAGGACTATGGCTACACCTTC. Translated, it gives CASSSQGVTKDYGYTF.

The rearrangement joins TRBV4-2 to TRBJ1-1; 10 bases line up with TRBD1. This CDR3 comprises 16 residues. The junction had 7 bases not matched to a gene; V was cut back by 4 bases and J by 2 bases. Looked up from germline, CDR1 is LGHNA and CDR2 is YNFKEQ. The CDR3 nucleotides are TGTGCCAGCAGCCCCGGGACAGGGGAATACAACACTGAAGCTTTCTTT. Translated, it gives CASSPGTGEYNTEAFF.

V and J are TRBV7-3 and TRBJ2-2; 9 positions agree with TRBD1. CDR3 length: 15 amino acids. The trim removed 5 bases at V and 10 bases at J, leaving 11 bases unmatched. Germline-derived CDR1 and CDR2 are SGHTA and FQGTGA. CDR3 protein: CASSLGQGRPPELFF. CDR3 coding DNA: TGTGCCAGCAGCCTTGGACAGGGGCGCCCCCCGGAGCTGTTTTTT.

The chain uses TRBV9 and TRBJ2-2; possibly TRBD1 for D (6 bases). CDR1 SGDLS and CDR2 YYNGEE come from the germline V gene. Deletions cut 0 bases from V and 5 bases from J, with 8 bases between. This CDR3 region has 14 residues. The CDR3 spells CASSVEQGTGELFF. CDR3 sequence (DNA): TGTGCCAGCAGCGTAGAACAGGGAACCGGGGAGCTGTTTTTT.

The CDR3 here is CASSEGGGKGETQYF. The CDR3 DNA sequence: TGTGCCAGCAGTGAGGGGGGCGGGAAAGGAGAGACCCAGTACTTC. J is TRBJ2-5 and V is TRBV2, with D perhaps being TRBD1 or TRBD2 (6 bases each). The germline V gene has CDR1 SNHLY and CDR2 FYNNEI. There are 15 residues in the CDR3. Trimming took 3 bases from V and 4 from J, leaving 15 bases between them.

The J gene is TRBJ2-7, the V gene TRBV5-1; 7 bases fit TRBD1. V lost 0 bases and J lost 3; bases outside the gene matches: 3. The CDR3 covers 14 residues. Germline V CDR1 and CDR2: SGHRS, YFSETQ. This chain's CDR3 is CASSLGDSHYEQYF. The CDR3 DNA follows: TGCGCCAGCAGCTTGGGGGACAGCCACTACGAGCAGTACTTC.

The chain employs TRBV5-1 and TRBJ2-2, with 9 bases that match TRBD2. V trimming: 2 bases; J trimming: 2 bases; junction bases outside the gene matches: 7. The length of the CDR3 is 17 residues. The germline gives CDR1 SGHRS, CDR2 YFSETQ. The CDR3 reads CASSLWAGGPNTGELFF. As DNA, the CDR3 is TGCGCCAGCAGCTTATGGGCGGGAGGGCCCAACACCGGGGAGCTGTTTTTT.

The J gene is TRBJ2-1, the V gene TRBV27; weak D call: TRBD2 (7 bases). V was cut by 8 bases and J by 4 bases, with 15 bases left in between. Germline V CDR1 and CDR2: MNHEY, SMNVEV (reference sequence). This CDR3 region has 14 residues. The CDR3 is CASREGGVYNEQFF. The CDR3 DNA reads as TGTGCCAGCCGAGAGGGGGGGGTATACAATGAGCAGTTCTTC.

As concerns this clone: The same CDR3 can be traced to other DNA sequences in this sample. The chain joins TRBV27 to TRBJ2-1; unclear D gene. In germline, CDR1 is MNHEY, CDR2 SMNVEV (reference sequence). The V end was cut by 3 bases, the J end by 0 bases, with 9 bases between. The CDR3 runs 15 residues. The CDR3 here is CASSLRGNSYNEQFF. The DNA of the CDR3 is TGTGCCAGCAGTTTGCGTGGGAACTCCTACAATGAGCAGTTCTTC.

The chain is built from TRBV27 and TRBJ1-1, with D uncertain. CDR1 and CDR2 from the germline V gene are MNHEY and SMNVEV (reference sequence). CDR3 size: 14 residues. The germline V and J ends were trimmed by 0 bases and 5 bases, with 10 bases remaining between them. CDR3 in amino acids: CASSLSARQTEAFF. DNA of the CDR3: TGTGCCAGCAGTTTATCTGCCAGACAAACTGAAGCTTTCTTT.

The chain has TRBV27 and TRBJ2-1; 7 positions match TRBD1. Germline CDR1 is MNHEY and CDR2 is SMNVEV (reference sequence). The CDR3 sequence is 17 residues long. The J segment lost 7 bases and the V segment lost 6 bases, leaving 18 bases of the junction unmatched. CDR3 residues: CASRTGTRSKGGNEQFF. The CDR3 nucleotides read TGTGCCAGCAGGACAGGGACCCGGAGTAAGGGTGGGAATGAGCAGTTCTTC.

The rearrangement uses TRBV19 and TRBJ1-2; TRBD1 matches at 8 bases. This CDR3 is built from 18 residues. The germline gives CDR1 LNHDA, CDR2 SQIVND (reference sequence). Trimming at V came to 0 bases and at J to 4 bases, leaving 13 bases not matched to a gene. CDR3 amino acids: CASSIEAVGQDSIYGYTF. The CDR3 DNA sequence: TGTGCCAGTAGTATAGAGGCCGTGGGACAGGACTCGATCTATGGCTACACCTTC.

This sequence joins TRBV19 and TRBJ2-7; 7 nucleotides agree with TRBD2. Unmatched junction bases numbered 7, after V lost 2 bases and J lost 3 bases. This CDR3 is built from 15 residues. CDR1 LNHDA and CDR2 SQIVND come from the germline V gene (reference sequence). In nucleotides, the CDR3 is TGTGCCAGTAGTATATACGGCGGGAGTCTCTACGAGCAGTACTTC. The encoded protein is CASSIYGGSLYEQYF.

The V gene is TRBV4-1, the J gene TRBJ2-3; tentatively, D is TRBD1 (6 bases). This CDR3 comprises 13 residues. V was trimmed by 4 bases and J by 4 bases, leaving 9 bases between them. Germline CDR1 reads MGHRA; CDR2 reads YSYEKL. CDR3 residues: CASSPQGSDTQYF. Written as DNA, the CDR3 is TGCGCCAGCAGCCCACAGGGTTCAGATACGCAGTATTTT.

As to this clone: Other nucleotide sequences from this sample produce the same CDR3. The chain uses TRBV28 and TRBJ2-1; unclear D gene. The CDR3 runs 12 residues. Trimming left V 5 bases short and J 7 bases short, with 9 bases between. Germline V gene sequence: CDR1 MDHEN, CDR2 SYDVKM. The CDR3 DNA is TGTGCCAGCAGTCTCGGCAGGAATGAGCAGTTCTTC. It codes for CASSLGRNEQFF.

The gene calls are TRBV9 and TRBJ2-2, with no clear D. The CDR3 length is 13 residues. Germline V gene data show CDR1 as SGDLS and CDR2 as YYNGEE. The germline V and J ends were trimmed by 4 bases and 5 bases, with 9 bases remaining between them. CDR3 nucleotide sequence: TGTGCCAGCAGCCCACCGATTACCGGGGAGCTGTTTTTT. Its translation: CASSPPITGELFF. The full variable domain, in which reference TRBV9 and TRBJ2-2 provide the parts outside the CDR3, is DSGVTQTPKHLITATGQRVTLRCSPRSGDLSVYWYQQSLDQGLQFLIQYYNGEERAKGNILERFSAQQFPDLHSELNLSSLELGDSALYFCASSPPITGELFFGEGSRLTVL.

CDR3 sequence: CATKQVTGDTEAFF. The CDR3 DNA follows: TGTGCCACGAAACAGGTCACGGGTGATACTGAAGCTTTCTTT. The gene calls are TRBV10-3 and TRBJ1-1; weak D call: TRBD1 (5 bases). CDR3 length: 14 amino acids. With 10 bases removed from V and 5 bases from J, the gap between germline ends came to 20 bases. Germline assignment: CDR1 ENHRY and CDR2 SYGVKD.

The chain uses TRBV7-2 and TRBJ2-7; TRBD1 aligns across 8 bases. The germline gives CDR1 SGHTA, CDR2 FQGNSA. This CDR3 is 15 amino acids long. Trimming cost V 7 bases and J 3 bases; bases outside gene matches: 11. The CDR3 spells CASKIRDRLDYEQYF. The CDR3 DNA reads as TGTGCCAGCAAGATCCGGGACAGGCTTGACTACGAGCAGTACTTC.

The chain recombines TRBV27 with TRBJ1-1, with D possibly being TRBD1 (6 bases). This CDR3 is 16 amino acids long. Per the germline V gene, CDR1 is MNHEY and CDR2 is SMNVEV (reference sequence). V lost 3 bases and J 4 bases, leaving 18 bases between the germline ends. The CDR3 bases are TGTGCCAGCAGTTTGGGATCAGGGGCAGGGCGCACTGAAGCTTTCTTT. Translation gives CASSLGSGAGRTEAFF.

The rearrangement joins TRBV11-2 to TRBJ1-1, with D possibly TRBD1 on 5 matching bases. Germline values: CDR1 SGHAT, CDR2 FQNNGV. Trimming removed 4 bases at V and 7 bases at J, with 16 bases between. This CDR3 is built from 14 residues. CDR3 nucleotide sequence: TGTGCCAGCAGCTCCAGATCGGGAGACAGTGAAGCTTTCTTT. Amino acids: CASSSRSGDSEAFF.

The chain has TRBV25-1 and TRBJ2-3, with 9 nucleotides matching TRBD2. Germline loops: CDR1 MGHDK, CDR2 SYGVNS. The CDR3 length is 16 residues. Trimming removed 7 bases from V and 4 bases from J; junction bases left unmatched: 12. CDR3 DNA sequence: TGTGCCAGCACCCGAGGGCGGGAGGGGTGGGCAGATACGCAGTATTTT. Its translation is CASTRGREGWADTQYF.

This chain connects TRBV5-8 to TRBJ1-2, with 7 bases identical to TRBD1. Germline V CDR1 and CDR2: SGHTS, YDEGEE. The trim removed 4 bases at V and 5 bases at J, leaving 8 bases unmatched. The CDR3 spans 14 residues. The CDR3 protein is CASSLIRGVYGYTF. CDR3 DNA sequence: TGTGCCAGCAGCCTGATCAGGGGGGTTTATGGCTACACCTTC.

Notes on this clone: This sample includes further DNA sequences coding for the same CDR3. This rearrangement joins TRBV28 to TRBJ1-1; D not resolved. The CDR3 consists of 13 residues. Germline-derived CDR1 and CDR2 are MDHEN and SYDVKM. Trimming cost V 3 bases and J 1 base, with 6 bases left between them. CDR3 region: CASSFSGNTEAFF. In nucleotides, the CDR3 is TGTGCCAGCAGTTTCTCCGGGAACACTGAAGCTTTCTTT.

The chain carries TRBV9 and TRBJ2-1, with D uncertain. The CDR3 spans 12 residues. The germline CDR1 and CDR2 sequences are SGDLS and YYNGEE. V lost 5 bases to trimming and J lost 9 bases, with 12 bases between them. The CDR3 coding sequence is TGTGCCAGCAGTGGATTGGTGGGTGAGCAGTTCTTC. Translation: CASSGLVGEQFF.

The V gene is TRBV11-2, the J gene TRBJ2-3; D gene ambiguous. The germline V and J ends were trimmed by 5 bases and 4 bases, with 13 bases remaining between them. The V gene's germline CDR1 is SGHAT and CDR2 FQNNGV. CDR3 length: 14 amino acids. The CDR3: CASSPWYTPDTQYF. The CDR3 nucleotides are TGTGCCAGCAGCCCCTGGTATACTCCAGATACGCAGTATTTT.

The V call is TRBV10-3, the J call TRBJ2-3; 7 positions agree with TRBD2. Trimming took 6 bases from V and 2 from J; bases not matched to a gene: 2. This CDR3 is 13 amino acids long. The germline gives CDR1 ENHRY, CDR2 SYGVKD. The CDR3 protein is CAIRLADTDTQYF. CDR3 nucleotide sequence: TGTGCCATCAGGCTAGCGGACACAGATACGCAGTATTTT.

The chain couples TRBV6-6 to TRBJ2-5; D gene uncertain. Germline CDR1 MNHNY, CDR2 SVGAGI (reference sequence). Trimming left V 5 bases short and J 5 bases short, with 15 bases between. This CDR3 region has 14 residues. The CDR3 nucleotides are TGTGCCAGCAGTCACGACTGGGCCGGGGAGACCCAGTACTTC. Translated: CASSHDWAGETQYF.

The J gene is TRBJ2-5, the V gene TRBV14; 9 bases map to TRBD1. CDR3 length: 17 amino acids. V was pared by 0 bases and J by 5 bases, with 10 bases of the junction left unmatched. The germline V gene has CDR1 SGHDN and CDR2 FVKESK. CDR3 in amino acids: CASSQDRGTGRRETQYF. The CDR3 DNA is TGTGCCAGCAGCCAAGATCGAGGGACAGGGCGTCGGGAGACCCAGTACTTC.

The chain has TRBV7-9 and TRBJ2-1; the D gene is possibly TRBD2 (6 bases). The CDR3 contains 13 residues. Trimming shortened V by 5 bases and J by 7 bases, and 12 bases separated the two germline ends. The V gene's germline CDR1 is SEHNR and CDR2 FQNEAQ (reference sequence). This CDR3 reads CASSPGEGNEQFF. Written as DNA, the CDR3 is TGTGCCAGCAGCCCGGGAGAAGGGAATGAGCAGTTCTTC.